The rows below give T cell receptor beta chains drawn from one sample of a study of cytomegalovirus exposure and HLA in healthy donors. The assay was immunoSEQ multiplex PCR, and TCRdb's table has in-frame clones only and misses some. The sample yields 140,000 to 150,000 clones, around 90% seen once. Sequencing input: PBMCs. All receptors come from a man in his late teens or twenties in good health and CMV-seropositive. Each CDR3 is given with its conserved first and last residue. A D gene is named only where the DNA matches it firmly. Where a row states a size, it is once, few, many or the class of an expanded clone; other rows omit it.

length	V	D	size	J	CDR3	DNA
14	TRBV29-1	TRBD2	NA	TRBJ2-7	CSVGTSLMWNEQYF	TGCAGCGTCGGGACTAGTCTTATGTGGAACGAGCAGTACTTC
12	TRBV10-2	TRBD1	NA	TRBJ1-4	CASMDREEKLFF	TGCGCCAGCATGGACAGGGAAGAAAAACTGTTTTTT
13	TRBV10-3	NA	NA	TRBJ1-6	CAISSYREKPLHF	TGTGCCATCAGTTCCTACAGGGAAAAACCCCTCCACTTT
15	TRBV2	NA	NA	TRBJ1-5	CASSEVLAGNQPQHF	TGTGCCAGCAGTGAAGTTCTGGCAGGCAATCAGCCCCAGCATTTT
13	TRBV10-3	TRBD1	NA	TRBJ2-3	CAIGTGSKDTQYF	TGTGCCATTGGGACAGGGTCGAAAGATACGCAGTATTTT
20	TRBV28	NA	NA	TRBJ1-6	CASSSIWGLQGSSYNSPLHF	TGTGCCAGCAGTTCCATATGGGGGCTTCAGGGAAGCTCCTATAATTCACCCCTCCACTTT
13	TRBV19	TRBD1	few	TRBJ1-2	CASGGQGYYGYTF	TGTGCCAGTGGGGGACAGGGATACTATGGCTACACCTTC
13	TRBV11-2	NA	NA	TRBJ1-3	CASSLASGNTIYF	TGTGCCAGCAGCTTGGCCTCTGGAAACACCATATATTTT
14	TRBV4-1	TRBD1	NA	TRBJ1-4	CASSPWTGTKKLFF	TGCGCCAGCAGCCCATGGACAGGGACCAAAAAACTGTTTTTT
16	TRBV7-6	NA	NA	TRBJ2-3	CASSSNRARGGDTQYF	TGTGCCAGCAGCTCCAATAGGGCTAGGGGGGGAGATACGCAGTATTTT
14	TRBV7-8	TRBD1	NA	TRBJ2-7	CASSATGAAYEQYF	TGTGCCAGCAGCGCGACAGGGGCGGCCTACGAGCAGTACTTC
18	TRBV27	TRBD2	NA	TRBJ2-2	CASSSRLAGGRNTGELFF	TGTGCCAGCAGTTCTCGACTAGCGGGGGGTCGGAACACCGGGGAGCTGTTTTTT
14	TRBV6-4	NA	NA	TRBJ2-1	CASSEDSSYNEQFF	TGTGCCAGCAGTGAAGACAGCTCATACAATGAGCAGTTCTTC
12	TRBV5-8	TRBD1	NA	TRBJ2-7	CASSRDRNEQYF	TGTGCCAGCAGCCGGGACAGGAACGAGCAGTACTTC
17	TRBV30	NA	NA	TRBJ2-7	CAWSVPLTGSYFYEQYF	TGTGCCTGGAGTGTACCACTAACAGGGTCCTACTTCTACGAGCAGTACTTC
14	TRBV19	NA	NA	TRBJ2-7	CASRRDSSSYEQYF	TGTGCCAGCCGGAGGGACAGCAGCTCCTACGAGCAGTACTTC
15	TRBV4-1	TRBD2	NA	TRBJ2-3	CASTEGAGGPDTQYF	TGCGCCAGCACCGAGGGAGCGGGAGGGCCAGATACGCAGTATTTT
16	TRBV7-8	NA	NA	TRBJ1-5	CASSLALGTFGQPQHF	TGTGCCAGCAGCTTAGCGCTAGGAACGTTCGGGCAGCCCCAGCATTTT
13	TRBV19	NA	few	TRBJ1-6	CATRDRIASPLHF	TGTGCCACCAGAGACAGAATCGCCTCACCCCTCCACTTT
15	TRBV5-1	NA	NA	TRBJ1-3	CASRFGTPSGNTIYF	TGCGCCAGCAGATTCGGGACACCTTCTGGAAACACCATATATTTT
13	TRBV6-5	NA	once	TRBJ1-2	CASSYGGAYGYTF	TGTGCCAGCAGTTACGGGGGCGCCTATGGCTACACCTTC
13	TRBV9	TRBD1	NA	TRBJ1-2	CASSAPGGYGYTF	TGTGCCAGCAGCGCGCCAGGGGGCTATGGCTACACCTTC
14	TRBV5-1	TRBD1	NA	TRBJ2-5	CASSLGQGRETQYF	TGCGCCAGCAGCCTCGGACAGGGTAGGGAGACCCAGTACTTC
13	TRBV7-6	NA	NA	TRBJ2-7	CASSVTGFYEQYF	TGTGCCAGCAGCGTAACAGGATTCTACGAGCAGTACTTC
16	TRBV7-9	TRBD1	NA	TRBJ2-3	CASSLPDRGDTDTQYF	TGTGCCAGCAGCTTACCGGACAGGGGGGACACAGATACGCAGTATTTT
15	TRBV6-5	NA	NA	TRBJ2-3	CASSYSPGRPDTQYF	TGTGCCAGCAGTTACTCCCCCGGGAGACCAGATACGCAGTATTTT
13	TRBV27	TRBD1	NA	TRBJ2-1	CASSWGQYNEQFF	TGTGCCAGCAGTTGGGGACAGTACAATGAGCAGTTCTTC
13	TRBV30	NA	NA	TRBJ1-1	CAWSVSGGTEAFF	TGTGCCTGGAGTGTAAGCGGGGGCACTGAAGCTTTCTTT
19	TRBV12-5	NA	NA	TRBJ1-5	CASGLVHAGNERRNQPQHF	TGTGCTAGTGGTTTGGTACACGCGGGGAATGAAAGGAGAAATCAGCCCCAGCATTTT
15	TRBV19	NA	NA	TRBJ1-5	CASSIYGVGNQPQHF	TGTGCCAGTAGTATATACGGGGTCGGCAATCAGCCCCAGCATTTT
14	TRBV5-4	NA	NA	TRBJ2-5	CASSLVEAQETQYF	TGTGCCAGCAGCTTGGTAGAGGCCCAAGAGACCCAGTACTTC
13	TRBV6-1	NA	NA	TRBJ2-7	CATCSPSYSEQYF	TGTGCCACCTGCTCCCCGTCCTACTCCGAGCAGTACTTC
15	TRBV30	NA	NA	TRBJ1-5	CAWTEKGGANQPQHF	TGTGCCTGGACTGAAAAAGGAGGGGCCAATCAGCCCCAGCATTTT
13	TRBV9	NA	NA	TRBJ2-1	CASSVDFTGEQFF	TGTGCCAGCAGCGTAGATTTCACAGGTGAGCAGTTCTTC
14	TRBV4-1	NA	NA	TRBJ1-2	CASSPEGDGFGYTF	TGCGCCAGCAGCCCCGAAGGGGATGGGTTTGGCTACACCTTC
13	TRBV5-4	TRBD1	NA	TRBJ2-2	CASRRGQGGELFF	TGTGCCAGCCGCAGGGGGCAGGGCGGGGAGCTGTTTTTT
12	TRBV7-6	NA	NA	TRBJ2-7	CASSPEGTEQYF	TGTGCCAGCAGCCCCGAGGGTACCGAGCAGTACTTC
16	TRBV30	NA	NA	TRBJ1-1	CAWSFAPLTGNTEAFF	TGTGCCTGGAGTTTCGCCCCCCTGACAGGGAACACTGAAGCTTTCTTT
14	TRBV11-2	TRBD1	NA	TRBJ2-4	CASSPGQGQNIQYF	TGTGCCAGCAGTCCGGGACAGGGACAAAACATTCAGTACTTC
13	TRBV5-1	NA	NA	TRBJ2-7	CASSFAGFYEQYF	TGCGCCAGCAGCTTTGCAGGTTTCTACGAGCAGTACTTC
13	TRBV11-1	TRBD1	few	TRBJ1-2	CASSQTGNYGYTF	TGTGCCAGCAGCCAGACAGGGAACTATGGCTACACCTTC
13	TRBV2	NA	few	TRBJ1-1	CASSGGENTEAFF	TGTGCCAGCAGTGGGGGAGAGAACACTGAAGCTTTCTTT
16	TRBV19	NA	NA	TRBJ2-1	CASSPQGGRSYNEQFF	TGTGCCAGTAGTCCGCAGGGTGGGCGATCCTACAATGAGCAGTTCTTC
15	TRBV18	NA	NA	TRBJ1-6	CASSPRGEELSPLHF	TGTGCCAGCTCACCACGCGGGGAGGAGCTATCACCCCTCCACTTT
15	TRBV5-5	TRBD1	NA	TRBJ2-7	CASSSGTGAFTEQYF	TGTGCCAGCAGCTCCGGGACAGGGGCCTTCACCGAGCAGTACTTC
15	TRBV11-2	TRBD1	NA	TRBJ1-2	CASSRTGDLNYGYTF	TGTGCCAGCAGCAGGACAGGGGACCTGAACTATGGCTACACCTTC
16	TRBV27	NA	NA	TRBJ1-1	CASSLSLSSGNTEAFF	TGTGCCAGCAGTTTATCGCTTTCGTCAGGGAACACTGAAGCTTTCTTT
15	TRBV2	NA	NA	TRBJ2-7	CAGRLWGPDGYEQYF	TGTGCCGGGAGATTATGGGGGCCGGATGGGTACGAGCAGTACTTC
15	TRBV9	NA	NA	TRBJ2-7	CASSGGLDLSYEQYF	TGTGCCAGCAGCGGGGGACTGGACCTCTCCTACGAGCAGTACTTC
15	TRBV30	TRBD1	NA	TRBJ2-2	CAWSLGTGWAGELFF	TGTGCCTGGAGCCTCGGGACAGGGTGGGCCGGGGAGCTGTTTTTT
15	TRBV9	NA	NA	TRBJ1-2	CASSLIAGVDYGYTF	TGTGCCAGCAGCCTCATCGCGGGTGTTGACTATGGCTACACCTTC
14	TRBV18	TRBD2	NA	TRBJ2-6	CASSPTSGGNVLTF	TGTGCCAGCTCCCCTACTAGCGGAGGCAACGTCCTGACTTTC
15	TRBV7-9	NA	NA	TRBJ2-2	CASSFLDSNTGELFF	TGTGCCAGCAGCTTTCTGGACAGCAACACCGGGGAGCTGTTTTTT
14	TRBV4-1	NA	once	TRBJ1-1	CASSQADKNTEAFF	TGCGCCAGCAGCCAAGCAGATAAGAACACTGAAGCTTTCTTT
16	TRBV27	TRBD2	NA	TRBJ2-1	CASSLRAGGPRNEQFF	TGTGCCAGCAGTTTAAGAGCGGGAGGGCCTCGCAATGAGCAGTTCTTC